Here is one T cell receptor beta chain with its context. The data were obtained in a study of blood T cell repertoires in COVID-19. Study-level information: Spain, Italy and the United States supplied samples that represented acute and convalescent COVID-19.

Profiling relied on immunoSEQ multiplex PCR, and the TCRdb table lists in-frame clones only, not all of them. The repertoire includes hundreds of thousands of clones, roughly 85% of them detected once, and approximately 2% sits in the top ten. The ends lost 8 bases at V and 2 bases at J; junction bases unmatched: 8. This CDR3 is 14 amino acids long. Germline lookup yields CDR1 MNHEY and CDR2 SMNVEV (reference sequence). Individuals aged roughly 18 to 95 years were recruited from 24 US areas. The source material was PBMCs or T cells enriched from blood (not recorded which). The sequence was obtained from a woman between 18 and 29 years old with acute COVID-19. J is TRBJ1-1 and V is TRBV27; 7 positions agree with TRBD1. The CDR3 region is CASFSTGRNTEAFF. The CDR3 DNA is TGTGCCAGCTTCTCGACAGGGAGAAACACTGAAGCTTTCTTT.